This entry is about one T cell receptor (beta chain). Its antigen is currently unknown. This entry is derived from a study of cytotoxic CD8 clonotypes in ibrutinib-treated CLL. Study summary: Investigators reported some 25 partial and 2 complete responses; after median about six years, about 15 patients remained remitted and about twelve progressed. Following treatment for a median roughly 13 months, range 6 to 36, response samples were then taken. Study results and caveats: On treatment, the uncommon public clonotypes contracted or remained stable. At the start, clonality exceeded age-matched healthy donors and followed circulating CD8+ T-cell counts.

Some clones are missing from TCRdb's copy, which holds only in-frame ones; the method was immunoSEQ multiplex PCR. The repertoire has around 91,000 clones, 86% of them found once; the top ten carry around 5%. The sequence derives from a human donor with chronic lymphocytic leukemia. Sequencing used PBMCs, obtained before ibrutinib treatment.

Here the CDR3 reads CSVSRDTNNYGYTF. Here the CDR3 DNA reads TGCAGCGTTTCCCGGGACACCAATAACTATGGCTACACCTTC. The chain employs TRBV29-1 and TRBJ1-2, with D possibly being TRBD1 (6 bases). CDR1 and CDR2 (germline): SQVTM, ANQGSEA. The V end lost 5 bases, the J end lost 1 base, and 14 bases lay between the germline ends. The CDR3 length is 14 residues.